The clone carrying this TCR beta chain is deemed medium-sized. This sample stems from a study of T cells in localized non-small cell lung cancer. V gave up 3 bases and J gave up 4 bases; unmatched junction bases: 1. This CDR3 comprises 15 residues. Germline-derived CDR1 and CDR2 are SGHNT and YENEEA. TCRdb's table, derived via immunoSEQ multiplex PCR, lists solely in-frame clones and lacks some. The table includes 1,500 to 2,000 clones, roughly a quarter detected once. This specimen was lung tumor tissue, taken before any cancer treatment. This TCR derives from a female donor older than 55 with stage II squamous cell lung carcinoma. V gene TRBV11-3 combines with J gene TRBJ2-1; 12 bases are a match to TRBD2. The CDR3 spells CASSLGLAGYNEQFF. The CDR3 region has the DNA TGTGCCAGCAGCTTGGGACTAGCGGGTTACAATGAGCAGTTCTTC.